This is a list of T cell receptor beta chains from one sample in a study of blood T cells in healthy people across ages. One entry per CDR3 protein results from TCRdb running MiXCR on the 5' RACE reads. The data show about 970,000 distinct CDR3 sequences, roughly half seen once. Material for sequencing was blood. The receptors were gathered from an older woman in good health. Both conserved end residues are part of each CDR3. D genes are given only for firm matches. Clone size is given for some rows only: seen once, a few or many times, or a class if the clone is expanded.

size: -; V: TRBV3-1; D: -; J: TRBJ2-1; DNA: TGTGCCAACAGCGTATTAGGGGGACCCTGGAATGAGCAGTTCTTC; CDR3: CANSVLGGPWNEQFF
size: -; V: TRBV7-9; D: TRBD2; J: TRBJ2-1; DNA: TGTGCCAGCAGCTTAGTGCTAGCGGGCTACAATGAGCAGTTCTTC; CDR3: CASSLVLAGYNEQFF
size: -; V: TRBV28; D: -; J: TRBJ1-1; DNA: TGTGCCAGCAGTTTGTACTTGGCGCGGCGTTTCTTT; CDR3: CASSLYLARRFF
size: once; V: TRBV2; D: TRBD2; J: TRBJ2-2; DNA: TGTGCCAGCAGACGAACTATGACTAGCGGGAGGACCGGGGAGCTGTTTTTT; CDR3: CASRRTMTSGRTGELFF
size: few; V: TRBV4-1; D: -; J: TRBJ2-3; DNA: TGCGCCAGCAGCGAGAGTTCATTTAGTCCCACAGATACGCAGTATTTT; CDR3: CASSESSFSPTDTQYF
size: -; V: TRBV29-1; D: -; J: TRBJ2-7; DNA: TGCAGCGGCCGTAGGGGCTTCTACAATGAGCAGTACTTC; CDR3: CSGRRGFYNEQYF
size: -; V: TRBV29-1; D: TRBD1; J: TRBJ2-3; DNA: TGCAGCGTTGATAGACAGGGGAGAGCCACAGATACGCAGTATTTT; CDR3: CSVDRQGRATDTQYF
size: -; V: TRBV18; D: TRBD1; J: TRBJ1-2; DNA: TGTGCCAGCTCACCACAAAAGAACAGGGGGCCCTCCTATGGCTACACCTTC; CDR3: CASSPQKNRGPSYGYTF
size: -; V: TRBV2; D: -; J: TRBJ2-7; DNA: TGTGCCAGCAGTGGAGGGCTAGCCGAGCAGTACTTC; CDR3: CASSGGLAEQYF
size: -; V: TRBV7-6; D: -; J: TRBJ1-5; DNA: TGTGCCAGCAGCTTAGGATGGGGGCCAAATCAGCCCCAGCATTTT; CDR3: CASSLGWGPNQPQHF
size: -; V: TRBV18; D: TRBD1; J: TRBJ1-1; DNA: TGTGCCAGCTCACCGCGACAGGGAGACACTGAAGTTTTCTTT; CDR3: CASSPRQGDTEVFF
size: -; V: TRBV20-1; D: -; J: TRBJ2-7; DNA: TGCAGTGCTCCCCTGGACTTAGACGAGCAGTACTTC; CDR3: CSAPLDLDEQYF
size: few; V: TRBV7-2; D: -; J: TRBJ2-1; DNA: TGTGCCAGCAGCTCGGGGGAACAGGGATTTGGTCGTCGGTTCTTC; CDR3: CASSSGEQGFGRRFF
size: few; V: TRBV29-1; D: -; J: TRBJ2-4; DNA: TGCAGCGCCAGGATAGCCAAAAACATTCAGTACTTC; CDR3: CSARIAKNIQYF
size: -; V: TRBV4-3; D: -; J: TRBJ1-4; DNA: TGCGCCAGCAGCCCAGTAGGGTTTGCTAATGAGAAACTGTTTTTT; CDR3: CASSPVGFANEKLFF
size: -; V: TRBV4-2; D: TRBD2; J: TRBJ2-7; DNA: TGTGCCAGCAGCTGGGGACTAGCGGACTACAATGAGCAGTACTTC; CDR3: CASSWGLADYNEQYF
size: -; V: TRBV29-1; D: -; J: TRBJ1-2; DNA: TGCAGCGTCCCAAGGGGTCAAGGTGGCTACACCTTC; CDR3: CSVPRGQGGYTF
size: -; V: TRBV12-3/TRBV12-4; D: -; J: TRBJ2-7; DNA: TGTGCCAGCAGTTTTTGGGACAAAACCTCCTACGAGCAGTACTTC; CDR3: CASSFWDKTSYEQYF
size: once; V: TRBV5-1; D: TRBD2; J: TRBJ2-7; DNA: TGCGCCAGCAGCGGAGGACTAGCGGGCCTCACCTACGAGCAGTACTTC; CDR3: CASSGGLAGLTYEQYF
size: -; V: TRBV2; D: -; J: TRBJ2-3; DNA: TGTGCCAGCAGTGAAATACGTCTCACGAGCCCAGATACGCAGTATTTT; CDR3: CASSEIRLTSPDTQYF
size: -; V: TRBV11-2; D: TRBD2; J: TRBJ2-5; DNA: TGTGCCAGCAGCTTCGCCAGTAGCGGGAGGGGAGTTCGAGTCGAGACCCAGTACTTC; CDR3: CASSFASSGRGVRVETQYF
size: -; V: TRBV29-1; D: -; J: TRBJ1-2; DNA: TGCAGCGTAGACACAACCCACTATGGCTACACCTTC; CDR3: CSVDTTHYGYTF
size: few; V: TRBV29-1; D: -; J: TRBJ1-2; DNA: TGCAGCGGGGGAGAGAACTATGGCTACACCTTC; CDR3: CSGGENYGYTF
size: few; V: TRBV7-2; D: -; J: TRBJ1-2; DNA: TGTGCCAGTACCTCATACCCAGGGATATCAGGCTATGGCTACACCTTC; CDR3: CASTSYPGISGYGYTF
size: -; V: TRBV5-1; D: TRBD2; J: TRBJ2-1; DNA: TGCGCCAGCAGCTTTGAATTTGGACTAGCGATAGATGAGCAGTTCTTC; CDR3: CASSFEFGLAIDEQFF
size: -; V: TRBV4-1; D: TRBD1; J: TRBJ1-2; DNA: TGCGCCAGCAGCCAAGCGACAGGGTTGAGGTATGGCTACACCTTC; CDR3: CASSQATGLRYGYTF
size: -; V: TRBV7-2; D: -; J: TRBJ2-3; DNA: TGTGTCAGCAGCTTACCGTATACCAGCGGACAGAGCACAGATACGCAGTATTTT; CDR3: CVSSLPYTSGQSTDTQYF
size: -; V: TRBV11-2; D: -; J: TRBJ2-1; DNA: TGTGCCAGTAATCCCGGTTGGGACGACTCCTACAATGAGCAGTTCTTC; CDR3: CASNPGWDDSYNEQFF
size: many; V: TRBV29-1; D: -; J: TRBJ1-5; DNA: TGCAGCGTTGCTTCACCAGGGCCAAATCAGCCCCAGCATTTT; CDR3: CSVASPGPNQPQHF